Sequencing of this T cell receptor beta chain was carried out in a study of human T cells and chemical hapten exposure (dated by TCRdb to 2020 to 2022). At the level of the whole study: For sensitization, 2% DPC in acetone was applied to an approximately 2 cm by approximately 2 cm area of upper inner arm skin. Blood samples were taken from patients before sensitization (week 0) and at 2, 6 and about 24 weeks after DPC sensitization. This study followed changes in the peripheral blood TCR repertoire in vivo during primary and secondary sensitization of alopecia patients to the hapten diphenylcyclopropenone (DPC). Libraries were combined into a pool for sequencing, and differences in TCR yield between samples came mainly from small differences in library volumes within the pool. Weekly therapeutic DPC doses were additionally applied to the scalp of patients throughout the roughly 23-week study period. Blood for TCR sequencing was provided by twenty-nine alopecia patients at one to four time points (pre-sensitization, 2, 6 and 24 weeks). Patch tests used Finn chambers with 0.01% DPC on the upper back, scored after 6 days by International Contact Dermatitis Research Group standards. Alopecia areata with under or over 50% scalp involvement, alopecia totalis and alopecia universalis were represented in the patient cohort, which was mostly female. General findings and caveats noted by the study authors: No change with DPC sensitization was found in the number of TCRs above 1 in 1000 frequency, and no evidence of global repertoire structure alterations was found. Expanded TCRs formed significantly more large CDR3 similarity clusters than pre-sensitization or healthy control sets, consistent with antigen-driven responses. The number of PT1 expanded TCRs positively correlated with patch test score, significant at thresholds 8, 16 and 32 but not 4. Because all patients had alopecia, a presumed autoimmune disease, the immune response of the patients might differ from that of healthy individuals. Repeated subsampling changed both the strength of the expansion versus patch-test correlation and the threshold at which that correlation became significant.

A remark on this clonotype: Its specific antigen is unknown. No much larger clone is present one base from it, and per-base qualities are unavailable.

CDR3 length: 16 amino acids, cysteine to phenylalanine. CDR3 DNA is the only sequence kept; it has 48 bases, read in frame from the first base. For this chain, trimming is 5 bases at the V end and 1 base at the J end, and the number of junction bases without a gene match is 6. In the germline V gene (reference sequence), CDR1 corresponds to SEHNR and CDR2 to FQNEAQ. Receptors were amplified or captured by RACE. These reads were obtained on a NextSeq 500. During library preparation, unique molecular identifiers were attached to individual cDNA molecules so that TCRs could be counted in a quantitative, reproducible way. For every blood RNA sample, sequencing covered both the TCR alpha and TCR beta chains. The study's processing was this. The median number of TCRs per sample was over 85,000, ranging from roughly 20,000 to 700,000. V, J and CDR3 annotation of the TCR reads was carried out using the Decombinator software suite. For PS versus PT1 abundance plots, all samples were subsampled to the same number of TCRs (28,000). Expanded TCRs were defined as absent before sensitization and observed at least eight times at the 2-week time point. The public sequencing data were trimmed at Q25 with fastp and processed into clonotypes with MiXCR by TCRdb, which kept only in-frame beta chains. Every entry covers one CDR3 protein and lists the most common genes and DNA from its rows. The V and J calls were not made by the authors but by TCRdb's processing. Counted in this sample were approximately 400,000 distinct CDR3 sequences; approximately 5% of them appeared once. The ten largest clones take up just over 2.5% of the sample.

The sample's time point, from its label and the paper: pre-sensitization, week 0. According to the study, the label for this sample's treatment or condition signals: therapeutic diphenylcyclopropenone sensitization with weekly scalp DPC. At each patch-test visit, blood was drawn before the patch test was applied. Eligible patients were aged 18 to 70, diagnosed with alopecia, deemed suitable for DPC therapy, and excluded if pregnant. Total RNA was extracted from unfractionated whole blood collected in Tempus Blood RNA tubes. The sequence joins TRBV7-9 to TRBJ2-3, with 10 bases in between that match TRBD1. The sequence was collected from a woman between 50 and 59 years old with alopecia areata. Some clones in this sample may be carry-over from other donors' samples. The sequences come from whole blood, collected in connection with sensitization to the hapten diphenylcyclopropenone (DPC). In nucleotides, the sequence is TGTGCCAGCAGCATCCGGGACAGGGGTCGCACAGATACGCAGTATTTT. Its amino acids are CASSIRDRGRTDTQYF.